Each of the 21 T cell receptor beta chains below was sequenced from the same sample in a study of blood T cell repertoires in COVID-19. Method: immunoSEQ multiplex PCR; TCRdb's copy keeps in-frame clones and lacks some. The table has over 250,000 clones, about 87% seen once; the top ten hold 2.3%. Sequencing was performed on peripheral blood. These receptors were taken from a woman between 50 and 59 years old with acute or convalescent COVID-19.

The chain recombines TRBV2 with TRBJ1-1; 8 nucleotides agree with TRBD1. This CDR3 is built from 13 residues. Germline CDR1 and CDR2: SNHLY and FYNNEI. Losses at the gene ends were 1 base for V and 5 bases for J; bases not matched to a gene: 0. Here the CDR3 reads CASSEGTGTEAFF. The CDR3 bases are TGTGCCAGCAGTGAAGGGACAGGGACTGAAGCTTTCTTT.

The chain has TRBV28 and TRBJ2-1, with TRBD1 matching over 7 bases. In germline, CDR1 is MDHEN, CDR2 SYDVKM. V was clipped by 5 bases and J by 1 base; unmatched bases: 2. The CDR3 has 14 residues. This chain's CDR3 is CASSTTGSYNEQFF. For the CDR3, the DNA is TGTGCCAGCAGTACGACAGGGTCCTACAATGAGCAGTTCTTC.

The V and J genes are TRBV3-1 (or the pseudogene TRBV3-2) and TRBJ2-5; 8 bases are shared with TRBD1. The germline V gene encodes CDR1 LGHDT and CDR2 YNNKEL (reference sequence). V shed 3 bases and J 6 bases; nucleotides not matched to a gene: 9. The CDR3 contains 15 residues. Written as DNA, the CDR3 is TGTGCCAGCAGCCATCGTGGACAGGGTAGACAGACCCAGTACTTC. Encoded protein: CASSHRGQGRQTQYF.

This sequence joins TRBV5-1 and TRBJ2-5, with a tentative D call TRBD2 (5 bases). The V gene lost 4 bases and the J gene lost 0 bases, with 22 bases spanning the gap. The CDR3 length is 18 residues. The V gene's germline CDR1 is SGHRS and CDR2 YFSETQ. Here the CDR3 DNA reads TGCGCCAGCAGCCCCACTAGTTTCGGTCCGGGTTACCAAGAGACCCAGTACTTC. It translates to CASSPTSFGPGYQETQYF.

V usage is TRBV6-5 and J usage is TRBJ2-2; D may be TRBD1 (5 bases). CDR3 length equals 16 residues. V was trimmed by 2 bases and J by 1 base, leaving 11 bases between them. CDR1 is MNHEY, CDR2 SVGAGI, per germline. The CDR3 nucleotides read TGTGCCAGCAGTTACGTAGGGGCTAGGAACACCGGGGAGCTGTTTTTT. It translates to CASSYVGARNTGELFF.

This clone appeared a few times. V usage is TRBV5-1 and J usage is TRBJ1-3; perhaps TRBD1 as D (6 bases). CDR1 and CDR2 (germline): SGHRS, YFSETQ. This CDR3 comprises 16 residues. Between the trimmed V and J ends, which lost 2 bases and 0 bases, there was a span of 12 bases. DNA of the CDR3: TGCGCCAGCAGCTTAGGGGGAAGCCGCTCTGGAAACACCATATATTTT. Its translation is CASSLGGSRSGNTIYF.

The genes are TRBV6-5 and TRBJ1-1, with D unclear. Germline CDR1 is MNHEY and CDR2 is SVGAGI. This CDR3 region has 14 residues. With 6 bases removed from V and 6 bases from J, the gap between germline ends came to 17 bases. The CDR3 loop is CASSPGVARAEAFF. CDR3 sequence (DNA): TGTGCCAGCAGCCCCGGTGTGGCACGGGCTGAAGCTTTCTTT.

V and J are TRBV3-1 (or the pseudogene TRBV3-2) and TRBJ1-6; tentatively, D is TRBD1 (5 bases). Trimming cost V 5 bases and J 9 bases, with 17 bases left between them. CDR3 length: 15 amino acids. Germline V lookup: CDR1 LGHDT, CDR2 YNNKEL (reference sequence). The CDR3 loop reads CASSNRGGVPSPLHF. The CDR3 region has the DNA TGTGCCAGCAGCAACCGTGGAGGGGTCCCTTCACCCCTCCACTTT.

Only one count was recorded for this clone. The rearrangement uses TRBV7-8 and TRBJ2-1, with D possibly matching TRBD2 (6 bases). V shed 1 base and J shed 6 bases, with 13 bases lying between them. This CDR3 is built from 15 residues. Germline V lookup: CDR1 SGHVS, CDR2 FQNEAQ. CDR3 in amino acids: CASSLESGRGNEQFF. CDR3 nucleotide sequence: TGTGCCAGCAGCTTAGAGAGCGGGCGTGGCAATGAGCAGTTCTTC. The entire variable domain, with the rest obtained from reference TRBV7-8 and TRBJ2-1, is as follows: GAGVSQSPRYKVAKRGQDVALRCDPISGHVSLFWYQQALGQGPEFLTYFQNEAQLDKSGLPSDRFFAERPEGSVSTLKIQRTQQEDSAVYLCASSLESGRGNEQFFGPGTRLTVL.

The chain combines TRBV28 with TRBJ2-7; no reliable D call. Germline-derived CDR1 and CDR2 are MDHEN and SYDVKM. CDR3 size: 13 residues. Trimming took 5 bases from V and 2 from J, leaving 10 bases between them. The CDR3 is CASSIRVAYEQYF. Written as DNA, the CDR3 is TGTGCCAGCAGTATCCGGGTCGCCTACGAGCAGTACTTC.

The genes are TRBV6-6 and TRBJ1-2, with TRBD1 as a possible D gene (6 bases). From germline, CDR1 is MNHNY and CDR2 SVGAGI (reference sequence). This CDR3 comprises 13 residues. With 5 bases removed from V and 7 bases from J, the gap between germline ends came to 14 bases. The CDR3 DNA is TGTGCCAGCAGTCCTACAGGGTCTCTTGGCTACACCTTC. The encoded protein is CASSPTGSLGYTF.

This chain links TRBV19 with TRBJ1-2; the match to TRBD1 covers 10 bases. Trimming at V came to 7 bases and at J to 7 bases, leaving 9 bases not matched to a gene. Germline CDR1 reads LNHDA; CDR2 reads SQIVND (reference sequence). The CDR3 sequence is 14 residues long. The CDR3 DNA sequence: TGTGCCAGTACTCCGGACAGGGGGGGCGGTGGCTACACCTTC. Residues: CASTPDRGGGGYTF.

The rearrangement links TRBV5-6 to TRBJ1-4; maybe TRBD1 (6 bases). The CDR3 totals 14 residues. The germline gives CDR1 SGHDT, CDR2 YYEEEE. Trimming removed 4 bases at V and 8 bases at J, with 15 bases between. The CDR3: CASSEGGEEEKLFF. The CDR3 DNA is TGTGCCAGCAGCGAAGGGGGGGAGGAGGAAAAACTGTTTTTT.

The chain employs TRBV28 and TRBJ1-6; 11 bases match TRBD1. The CDR3 covers 15 residues. Per germline, CDR1 MDHEN and CDR2 SYDVKM. The V and J ends lost 6 bases and 14 bases, in that order; junction bases with no gene match: 12. The CDR3 region has the DNA TGTGCCAGCAGCTTTGGCGGGACAGGGGGGGTGGCCCTCCACTTT. Its protein is CASSFGGTGGVALHF.

The chain recombines TRBV4-2 with TRBJ1-2; no firm D call. Germline V lookup: CDR1 LGHNA, CDR2 YNFKEQ. Trimming stripped 4 bases from V and 1 base from J, with 16 bases between. The CDR3 is 16 amino acids. CDR3 bases: TGTGCCAGCAGCCTCTCCCGGGTCAGCTTTAACTATGGCTACACCTTC. Protein sequence: CASSLSRVSFNYGYTF.

The gene calls are TRBV18 and TRBJ2-1; D gene ambiguous. Germline V gene data show CDR1 as KGHSH and CDR2 as LQKENI. This CDR3 contains 15 residues. V was pared by 1 base and J by 3 bases, with 10 bases between. The CDR3 bases are TGTGCCAGCTCACCACGCCCTTACTACTACAATGAGCAGTTCTTC. Translation gives CASSPRPYYYNEQFF.

This clone was recorded only once. This chain joins TRBV6-5 and TRBJ2-5, with unresolved D. CDR3 length equals 14 residues. V lost 6 bases to trimming and J lost 1 base, with 12 bases between them. The germline gives CDR1 MNHEY, CDR2 SVGAGI. Here the CDR3 reads CASRQQSFQETQYF. Written as DNA, the CDR3 is TGTGCCAGCAGGCAACAGAGCTTCCAAGAGACCCAGTACTTC.

This chain connects TRBV28 to TRBJ1-2, with D possibly being TRBD1 (6 bases). The germline CDR1 and CDR2 sequences are MDHEN and SYDVKM. Trimming removed 2 bases from V and 4 bases from J, with 11 bases in between. CDR3 size: 14 residues. The CDR3 is CASSLAGQLYGYTF. Written as DNA, the CDR3 is TGTGCCAGCAGTTTAGCTGGACAGCTCTATGGCTACACCTTC.

This chain joins TRBV18 and TRBJ2-3; 7 nucleotides line up with TRBD2. The CDR3 spans 16 residues. V lost 5 bases and J lost 0; bases outside the gene matches: 8. Looked up from germline, CDR1 is KGHSH and CDR2 is LQKENI. This chain's CDR3 is CASSTLAVISTDTQYF. In nucleotides, the CDR3 is TGTGCCAGCTCAACTCTAGCGGTTATAAGCACAGATACGCAGTATTTT. Variable domain in full (rest from reference TRBV18 and TRBJ2-3): NAGVMQNPRHLVRRRGQEARLRCSPMKGHSHVYWYRQLPEEGLKFMVYLQKENIIDESGMPKERFSAEFPKEGPSILRIQQVVRGDSAAYFCASSTLAVISTDTQYFGPGTRLTVL.

The rearrangement links TRBV4-3 to TRBJ2-3; D remains ambiguous. Germline CDR1 LGHNA, CDR2 YSLEER. V gave up 0 bases and J gave up 5 bases, with 9 bases separating them. The CDR3 has 14 amino acids. Written as DNA, the CDR3 is TGCGCCAGCAGCCAAGATTCCCCGGGAGATACGCAGTATTTT. Its translation: CASSQDSPGDTQYF.

The chain uses TRBV19 and TRBJ1-6; 10 nucleotides agree with TRBD1. Trimming took 7 bases from V and 4 from J; bases not matched to a gene: 4. CDR1 and CDR2 from the germline V gene are LNHDA and SQIVND (reference sequence). CDR3 size: 15 residues. The CDR3 loop is CASNSDRGYNSPLHF. For the CDR3, the DNA is TGTGCCAGTAATTCGGACAGGGGGTATAATTCACCCCTCCACTTT.